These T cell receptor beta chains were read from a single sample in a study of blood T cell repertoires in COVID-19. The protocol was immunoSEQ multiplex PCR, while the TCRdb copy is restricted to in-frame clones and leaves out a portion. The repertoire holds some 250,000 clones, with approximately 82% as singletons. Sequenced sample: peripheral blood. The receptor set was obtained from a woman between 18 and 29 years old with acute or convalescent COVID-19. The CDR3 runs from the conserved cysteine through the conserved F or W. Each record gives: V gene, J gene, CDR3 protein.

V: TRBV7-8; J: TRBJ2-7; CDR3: CASSSGELAGLYEQYF
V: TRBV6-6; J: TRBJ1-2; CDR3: CASSYSTRGYGYTF
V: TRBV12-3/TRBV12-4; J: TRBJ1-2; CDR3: CASSFWGDGYTF
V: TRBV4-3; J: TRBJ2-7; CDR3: CASSQNRGLAYEQYF
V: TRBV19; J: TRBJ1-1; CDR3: CASSFRQVTEAFF
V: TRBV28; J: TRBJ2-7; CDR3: CAGRSSQSSSYEQYF
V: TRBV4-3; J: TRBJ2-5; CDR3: CASSQGEAGRETQYF
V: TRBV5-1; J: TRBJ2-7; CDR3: CASSVGQGLGEQYF
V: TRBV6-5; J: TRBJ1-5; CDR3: CASSRQTNQPQHF
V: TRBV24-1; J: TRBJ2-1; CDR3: CATRARDGYTNEQFF
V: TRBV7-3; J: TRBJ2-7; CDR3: CASSLGGGAYEQYF
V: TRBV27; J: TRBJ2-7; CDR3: CASSLTGASYEQYF
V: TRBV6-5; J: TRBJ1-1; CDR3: CASSFQTEAFF
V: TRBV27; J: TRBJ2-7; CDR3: CASSSGGSSYEQYF
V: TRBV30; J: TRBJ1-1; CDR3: CAWANQGNTEAFF